These T cell receptor beta chains were read from a single sample in a study of cytomegalovirus exposure and HLA in healthy donors. Sequenced by immunoSEQ multiplex PCR; TCRdb stores in-frame clones only, minus some. Here the sample spans roughly 110,000 clones, about 80% being singletons. Sequencing used PBMCs. The receptors derive from a man younger than 40 in good health and CMV-seropositive. CDR3s include the opening cysteine and the closing phenylalanine or tryptophan. The D gene is left open where the match is weak. Size is omitted from some rows. Given values are once, few, many or a class for expanded clones.

DNA: TGTGCCAGCAGCTTGGAAGCAGGGCCACGCACAGATACGCAGTATTTT
CDR3: CASSLEAGPRTDTQYF
J: TRBJ2-3
size: few
V: TRBV5-6
D: NA

DNA: TGTGCCAGCAGTTTTGGAGGATACGAGCAGTACTTC
CDR3: CASSFGGYEQYF
J: TRBJ2-7
size: NA
V: TRBV25-1
D: NA

DNA: TGTGCCAGCAGCCTGAGCGGGGGGACCACAGATACGCAGTATTTT
CDR3: CASSLSGGTTDTQYF
J: TRBJ2-3
size: NA
V: TRBV7-2
D: TRBD2

DNA: TGTGCCAGGACGAGGGGAGCGGGGGGCACCTACAATGAGCAGTTCTTC
CDR3: CARTRGAGGTYNEQFF
J: TRBJ2-1
size: NA
V: TRBV2
D: TRBD2

DNA: TGCGCCAGCAGCTTCGAAATTACTAGCGGTTCCTACGAGCAGTACTTC
CDR3: CASSFEITSGSYEQYF
J: TRBJ2-7
size: NA
V: TRBV5-1
D: TRBD2

DNA: TGCGCCAGCAGCTTAGGACAGGGAGATTCGGATACGCAGTATTTT
CDR3: CASSLGQGDSDTQYF
J: TRBJ2-3
size: NA
V: TRBV5-1
D: TRBD1

DNA: TGTGCCAGCCGTTCAGGGTTCTCTGGAAACACCATATATTTT
CDR3: CASRSGFSGNTIYF
J: TRBJ1-3
size: NA
V: TRBV6-5
D: NA

DNA: TGTGCCAGCAGCCTCCGACTAGCGGGAGACAATGAGCAGTTCTTC
CDR3: CASSLRLAGDNEQFF
J: TRBJ2-1
size: NA
V: TRBV7-9
D: TRBD2

DNA: TGTGCCAGCAGTTTAGAGGCAGGGGGTAATTCACCCCTCCACTTT
CDR3: CASSLEAGGNSPLHF
J: TRBJ1-6
size: NA
V: TRBV27
D: TRBD1

DNA: TGTGCCAGCAGCCCCCTGGCGGGGGTATTGGAGACCCAGTACTTC
CDR3: CASSPLAGVLETQYF
J: TRBJ2-5
size: NA
V: TRBV25-1
D: TRBD2

DNA: TGTGCCAGCAGCATACCAAGCGGGGCCAAGGATACGCAGTATTTT
CDR3: CASSIPSGAKDTQYF
J: TRBJ2-3
size: NA
V: TRBV25-1
D: TRBD2

DNA: TGTGCCAGCAGCTCCGACAGGCACGAGCAGTACTTC
CDR3: CASSSDRHEQYF
J: TRBJ2-7
size: once
V: TRBV5-5
D: NA